This TCR beta chain was captured by sequencing in a study of cytomegalovirus exposure and HLA in healthy donors. Overall study findings and caveats: What TCR beta sequences reportedly achieved was accurate prediction of HLA-A and HLA-B alleles in most subjects.

Both 60 Vbeta primers and 13 Jbeta primers went into the PCR. The table came from immunoSEQ multiplex PCR; TCRdb's copy has only in-frame clones and leaves some out. There are about 190,000 clones in the sample; around 80% occur only once, and roughly 6.7% lies in the top ten. For this clone: Antigen: not known.

The CDR3 spans 15 residues. V shed 2 bases, J shed 2 bases, and the junction held 1 base outside the gene matches. Per the germline V gene, CDR1 is SGHVS and CDR2 is FQNEAQ. This clonotype originated in a man aged 40-49 years in good health and CMV-seropositive. V is TRBV7-8 and J is TRBJ2-1; 9 positions agree with TRBD2. The sample consisted of PBMCs. CDR3 coding DNA: TGTGCCAGCAGCTTACGCGGGGGGGCCTACAATGAGCAGTTCTTC. Translation: CASSLRGGAYNEQFF.